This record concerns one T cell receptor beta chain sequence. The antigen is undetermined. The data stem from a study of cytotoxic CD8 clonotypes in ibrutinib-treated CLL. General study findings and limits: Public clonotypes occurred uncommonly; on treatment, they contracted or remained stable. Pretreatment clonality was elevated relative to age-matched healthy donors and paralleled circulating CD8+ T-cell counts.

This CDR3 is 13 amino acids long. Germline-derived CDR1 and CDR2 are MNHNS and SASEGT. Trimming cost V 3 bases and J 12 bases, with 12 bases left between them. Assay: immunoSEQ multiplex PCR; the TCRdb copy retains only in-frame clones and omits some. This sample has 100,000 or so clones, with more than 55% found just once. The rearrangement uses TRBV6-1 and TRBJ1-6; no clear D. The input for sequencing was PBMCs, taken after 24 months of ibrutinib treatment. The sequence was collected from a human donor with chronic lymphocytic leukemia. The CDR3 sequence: CASSENRVLPLHF. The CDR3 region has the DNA TGTGCCAGCAGTGAGAATCGGGTCCTACCCCTCCACTTT.